Listed below are T cell receptor beta chains from one sample, sequenced in a study of T cell responses to AZD1222 COVID-19 vaccine. TCRdb's table, derived via immunoSEQ multiplex PCR, lists solely in-frame clones and lacks some. The table lists 150,000 to 200,000 clones, 80% to 95% of them singletons. Sequencing used peripheral blood, obtained 28 days after the second AZD1222 dose. These TCRs come from an adult who received the AZD1222 COVID-19 vaccine. The CDR3 runs from the conserved cysteine through the conserved F or W. A D gene is named only where the DNA matches it firmly. The size of a clone is reported for some rows only, either as once, few or many, or as a class for expanded clones.

>TRBD1|TRBJ1-1|NA|TRBV3-1/TRBV3-2
TGTGCCAGCAGCCGGACAGGGGTTGGTCGGTTCACTGAAGCTTTCTTT
CASSRTGVGRFTEAFF
>TRBD1|TRBJ2-1|NA|TRBV5-5
TGTGCCAGCGGGACAGGGGGCCTCAATGAGCAGTTCTTC
CASGTGGLNEQFF
>TRBD1|TRBJ2-7|NA|TRBV9
TGTGCCAGCAGCGTGGGGACGGGGACAGCTAATACAAGGCAATACGAGCAGTACTTC
CASSVGTGTANTRQYEQYF
>NA|TRBJ2-2|NA|TRBV7-9
TGTGCCAGCAGCTTAGAAGGTGCCGGGGAGCTGTTTTTT
CASSLEGAGELFF
>TRBD2|TRBJ2-7|NA|TRBV4-3
TGCGCCAGCAGCCCTAGCGGGAGTCGGGGAGAGCAGTACTTC
CASSPSGSRGEQYF
>TRBD1|TRBJ1-4|NA|TRBV28
TGTGCCAGCTACCCCGGGACAGGGGGCGGAAAACTGTTTTTT
CASYPGTGGGKLFF
>NA|TRBJ2-6|NA|TRBV28
TGTGCCAGCAGCCCACGTACAGGGAAGGGGGCCAACGTCCTGACTTTC
CASSPRTGKGANVLTF
>TRBD2|TRBJ2-1|NA|TRBV5-5
TGTGCCAGCAGCAGACTAGCGGACTACAATGAGCAGTTCTTC
CASSRLADYNEQFF
>NA|TRBJ1-1|NA|TRBV5-6
TGTGCCAGCAGCCCAAGTTGGGGGACTGAAGCTTTCTTT
CASSPSWGTEAFF
>NA|TRBJ1-2|once|TRBV27
TGTGCCAGCAGTTACCCCTCGGGGTATGGCTACACCTTC
CASSYPSGYGYTF
>NA|TRBJ2-4|NA|TRBV6-1
TGTGCCAGCAGTGAAGCGACCCGGGACACGGGCCAAATGGGCATTCAGTACTTC
CASSEATRDTGQMGIQYF
>TRBD1|TRBJ2-5|NA|TRBV7-2
TGTGCCAGCAGTCCAGACAGGGGTGTCCAAGAGACCCAGTACTTC
CASSPDRGVQETQYF
>TRBD1|TRBJ2-7|NA|TRBV28
TGTGCCAGCAGACGGGACAGATTTACCTACGAGCAGTACTTC
CASRRDRFTYEQYF
>TRBD1|TRBJ2-3|NA|TRBV19
TGTGCCAGTAGTGTCGCCCCAGGGGGCTTACTCACAGATACGCAGTATTTT
CASSVAPGGLLTDTQYF
>NA|TRBJ1-2|NA|TRBV7-2
TGTGCCAGCAGCCGGACCCGGGACACCTATGGCTACACCTTC
CASSRTRDTYGYTF
>TRBD2|TRBJ2-7|once|TRBV6-1
TGTGCCAGCAGTGTTCTAGCGGCCCCCGCAAACTACGAGCAGTACTTC
CASSVLAAPANYEQYF
>NA|TRBJ2-2|NA|TRBV5-1
TGCGCCAGCAGCTTGGGGGTCGGAACCGGGGAGCTGTTTTTT
CASSLGVGTGELFF
>TRBD2|TRBJ2-5|NA|TRBV7-8
TGTGCCAGCAGCTTAGCCAGCGGGAGTGAGACCCAGTACTTC
CASSLASGSETQYF
>NA|TRBJ1-3|NA|TRBV4-3
TGCGCCAGCAGCCAAGTCGGAGGGGGTAGAAACACCATATATTTT
CASSQVGGGRNTIYF
>NA|TRBJ1-6|NA|TRBV12-5
TGTGCTAGTGGTCCGAGGGGGTACCTTAATTCACCCCTCCACTTT
CASGPRGYLNSPLHF
>NA|TRBJ2-2|NA|TRBV11-2
TGTGCCAGCAGCCGCAAGAACACCGGGGAGCTGTTTTTT
CASSRKNTGELFF
>TRBD1|TRBJ1-4|once|TRBV27
TGTGCCAGCACCTCCAGGGGGGGGTTAGCAACTAATGAAAAACTGTTTTTT
CASTSRGGLATNEKLFF
>TRBD1|TRBJ1-1|NA|TRBV9
TGTGCCAGTGGACAGGGGGTCTCTGAAGCTTTCTTT
CASGQGVSEAFF
>TRBD2|TRBJ2-7|NA|TRBV10-3
TGTGCCCAAAAGGGGAGGGACGAGCAGTACTTC
CAQKGRDEQYF
>NA|TRBJ2-3|NA|TRBV19
TGTGCCAGTAGTATAGTCCACACCCGCACAGATACGCAGTATTTT
CASSIVHTRTDTQYF
>NA|TRBJ2-1|NA|TRBV2
TGTGCCAGCAGTGAAGAGGGGCTAGGGCAGTTCTTC
CASSEEGLGQFF
>NA|TRBJ2-2|NA|TRBV7-8
TGTGCCAGCAGCTTAAACACCGGGGAGCTGTTTTTT
CASSLNTGELFF
>TRBD1|TRBJ1-2|NA|TRBV28
TGTGCCAGCAGTTTCGGGCAGGGGGCAGCCTATGGCTACACCTTC
CASSFGQGAAYGYTF
>NA|TRBJ1-5|NA|TRBV7-2
TGTGCCAGCAGCCCCCCCAATCAGCCCCAGCATTTT
CASSPPNQPQHF
>NA|TRBJ2-2|NA|TRBV5-4
TGTGCCAGCAGCTTGGCCGCGGCCGACGGGGAGCTGTTTTTT
CASSLAAADGELFF
>NA|TRBJ1-5|NA|TRBV23-1
TGCGCCAGCAGTCAACCCCCGCGACGAGGGCCCCAGCATTTT
CASSQPPRRGPQHF
>TRBD2|TRBJ2-1|few|TRBV9
TGTGCCAGCAGCGTAGTGCCTAGCGGGAGTTTTAATGAGCAGTTCTTC
CASSVVPSGSFNEQFF
>TRBD2|TRBJ2-3|NA|TRBV10-1
TGCGCCAGCAGTCCTAGCGGGAGTTCAGATACGCAGTATTTT
CASSPSGSSDTQYF
>TRBD1|TRBJ2-7|NA|TRBV19
TGTGCCAGTAGTATAGATGGACAGGGGTTAGGGGCCTACGAGCAGTACTTC
CASSIDGQGLGAYEQYF
>NA|TRBJ2-3|NA|TRBV12-3/TRBV12-4
TGTGCCAGCAGTACTCCCCCGGCCGGTACGCAGTATTTT
CASSTPPAGTQYF
>NA|TRBJ1-1|NA|TRBV11-2
TGTGCCAGCAGCTTAGAACCCCGGTTCCGGGCAGGGCCCAACACTGAAGCTTTCTTT
CASSLEPRFRAGPNTEAFF
>TRBD2|TRBJ2-3|NA|TRBV4-3
TGCGCCAGCAGCCCCGGGGAAACTAGCGGCTACACAGATACGCAGTATTTT
CASSPGETSGYTDTQYF
>TRBD2|TRBJ2-5|NA|TRBV3-1/TRBV3-2
TGTGCCAGCAGCCATTTCTCGGGCGGGAGGGATGAGACCCAGTACTTC
CASSHFSGGRDETQYF
>NA|TRBJ2-7|NA|TRBV30
TGTGCCTGGAGCCCCGAGAAGGGGCTACAGTACTTC
CAWSPEKGLQYF
>NA|TRBJ1-1|NA|TRBV11-2
TGTGCCAGCAGCTTGCAGGGAAGCATGAACACTGAAGCTTTCTTT
CASSLQGSMNTEAFF
>NA|TRBJ2-3|NA|TRBV14
TGTGCCAGCAGTCTACAAACCGGATTATCGGGGCAGTATTTT
CASSLQTGLSGQYF
>NA|TRBJ1-5|NA|TRBV7-8
TGTGCCAGCAGCTTAGGGGGGGGGCCTCAGCCCCAGCATTTT
CASSLGGGPQPQHF
>TRBD1|TRBJ2-3|NA|TRBV7-9
TGTGCCAGCAGCTCGGGACAGGGGAGGGATACGCAGTATTTT
CASSSGQGRDTQYF
>NA|TRBJ2-1|NA|TRBV2
TGTGCCAGCCGCGAGGGTCACATATACAATGAGCAGTTCTTC
CASREGHIYNEQFF
>NA|TRBJ1-1|NA|TRBV12-5
TGTGCTAGTGGTTTGACAGTTGAAGCTTTCTTT
CASGLTVEAFF
>NA|TRBJ2-7|NA|TRBV5-1
TGCGCCAGCAGCTTGGGGTCCTTCTACGAGCAGTACTTC
CASSLGSFYEQYF
>NA|TRBJ2-2|NA|TRBV6-4
TGTGCCAGCAGTACGCGGGCCCCGAACACCGGGGAGCTGTTTTTT
CASSTRAPNTGELFF
>NA|TRBJ1-2|NA|TRBV29-1
TGCAGCGTTGGTTCGGGACCCTTAAGCTACACCTTC
CSVGSGPLSYTF
>NA|TRBJ2-7|NA|TRBV10-3
TGTGCCATCGGGAGGCTCGGGGAGCAGTACTTC
CAIGRLGEQYF
>NA|TRBJ1-2|NA|TRBV2
TGTGCCAGCAGGTCGAATGTCGGCAGGCTCACCTTC
CASRSNVGRLTF
>NA|TRBJ2-7|NA|TRBV4-1
TGCGCCAGCAGCCATACCGCTTACTACGAGCAGTACTTC
CASSHTAYYEQYF
>TRBD2|TRBJ2-1|NA|TRBV2
TGTGCCAGCCAGTTAGGACTAGCGGCCGGAGGGAGGGAAAATGAGCAGTTCTTC
CASQLGLAAGGRENEQFF
>NA|TRBJ1-5|NA|TRBV6-5
TGTGCCAGCAGACGAATGGACAACAATCAGCCCCAGCATTTT
CASRRMDNNQPQHF
>NA|TRBJ2-3|NA|TRBV19
TGTGCCAGTAGTATAAGCGGGCCCGCCAGCACAGATACGCAGTATTTT
CASSISGPASTDTQYF